The sequence of this T cell receptor (beta chain) was determined in a study of response to subunit inactivated influenza vaccine. This clonotype came up a few times. Its target is not known. Study-level points and caveats: The authors suggested that few new T cells are recruited per seasonal influenza vaccination.

Germline loops: CDR1 MNHEY, CDR2 SVGEGT. This CDR3 is built from 17 residues. With V trimmed by 2 bases and J by 4 bases, 9 bases remained unmatched. Via MiXCR, TCRdb re-called the RT-PCR reads, giving one row per CDR3 protein. The data show 650,000 or so distinct CDR3 sequences, approximately 15% seen once. Here the sequenced sample was PBMCs from blood, taken roughly 2 weeks before vaccination. The genes are TRBV6-2 or TRBV6-3 and TRBJ1-1, with 11 nucleotides matching TRBD1. This TCR derives from a man aged 45-65 years who received an inactivated influenza vaccine. The CDR3, as DNA: TGTGCCAGCAGTTACGATAGGACAGGGGGCTGGATCACTGAAGCTTTCTTT. Its protein is CASSYDRTGGWITEAFF.